This T cell receptor beta chain was sequenced in a study of T cells in Graves' hyperthyroidism and ophthalmopathy. Study outcomes and limitations: Ophthalmopathy was distinguished from stable hyperthyroidism by 13 V-J signatures.

Amplification of TCR beta CDR3 regions was performed using RNA transcripts as template. The primer set for the first-round RT-PCR of the TCR CDR3 was HTBI. Each CDR3 protein gets one entry after TCRdb re-called the multiplex PCR reads with MiXCR. The sample includes 750,000 to 900,000 distinct CDR3 sequences, roughly 37% of them seen just once. In its sample, this clonotype was seen many times. Its antigen is not known. V gave up 5 bases and J gave up 12 bases; unmatched junction bases: 9. Germline CDR1 is SGHTA and CDR2 is FQGNSA. This CDR3 region has 14 residues. The J gene is TRBJ1-6, the V gene TRBV7-2; 8 nucleotides align to TRBD1. Sequenced: blood. The receptor was isolated from a young man with Graves' hyperthyroidism. The DNA for the CDR3 is TGTGCCAGCAGCCGGGGACAGGCCCTAGGACCCCTCCACTTT. The encoded protein is CASSRGQALGPLHF.